This is a list of T cell receptor beta chains from one sample in a study of blood T cells in healthy people across ages. TCRdb ran MiXCR on the 5' RACE reads and lists one entry per CDR3 protein. The repertoire holds fewer than 2,000,000 distinct CDR3 sequences, with about two fifths as singletons. The specimen was blood. Receptors were obtained from a human donor in good health. Both conserved end residues are part of each CDR3. Fields, in order: D gene, J gene, clone size, V gene, CDR3 protein, CDR3 DNA. D genes are given only for firm matches. Expanded clones get a size class; other rows say once, few or many, or leave the size out.

D gene: -; J gene: TRBJ2-7; clone size: -; V gene: TRBV20-1; CDR3 protein: CSAETPGLGYEQYF; CDR3 DNA: TGCAGTGCAGAAACCCCGGGACTTGGGTACGAGCAGTACTTC
D gene: -; J gene: TRBJ2-1; clone size: -; V gene: TRBV7-2; CDR3 protein: CASSSLPKRDEQFF; CDR3 DNA: TGTGCCAGCAGCTCCCTGCCCAAGAGGGATGAGCAGTTCTTC
D gene: -; J gene: TRBJ2-7; clone size: few; V gene: TRBV29-1; CDR3 protein: CSVAANRESDEQYF; CDR3 DNA: TGCAGCGTTGCCGCTAACAGGGAAAGTGACGAGCAGTACTTC
D gene: -; J gene: TRBJ1-3; clone size: -; V gene: TRBV4-3; CDR3 protein: CASSQEGGLYGTIYF; CDR3 DNA: TGCGCCAGCAGCCAAGAGGGGGGGCTCTACGGCACCATATATTTT
D gene: -; J gene: TRBJ2-5; clone size: -; V gene: TRBV6-5; CDR3 protein: CASSSQRVGGALETQYF; CDR3 DNA: TGTGCCAGCAGTTCCCAACGCGTAGGGGGGGCCCTCGAGACCCAGTACTTC
D gene: -; J gene: TRBJ2-1; clone size: -; V gene: TRBV4-1; CDR3 protein: CASSQGRRGDNEQFF; CDR3 DNA: TGCGCCAGCAGCCAAGGGAGACGGGGAGACAATGAGCAGTTCTTC
D gene: -; J gene: TRBJ2-7; clone size: -; V gene: TRBV20-1; CDR3 protein: CSARPLAFQGFDSYEQYF; CDR3 DNA: TGCAGTGCTAGACCCCTCGCATTCCAGGGCTTCGATTCCTACGAGCAGTACTTC
D gene: -; J gene: TRBJ2-7; clone size: -; V gene: TRBV4-1; CDR3 protein: CASSYRVWGTYEQYF; CDR3 DNA: TGCGCCAGCAGCTACAGGGTTTGGGGCACCTACGAGCAGTACTTC
D gene: TRBD1; J gene: TRBJ2-4; clone size: -; V gene: TRBV19; CDR3 protein: CASSPPAGQGLGKNIQYF; CDR3 DNA: TGTGCCAGTAGTCCCCCGGCGGGACAGGGTTTAGGCAAAAACATTCAGTACTTC
D gene: -; J gene: TRBJ1-2; clone size: -; V gene: TRBV9; CDR3 protein: CASSPVSGSGYTF; CDR3 DNA: TGTGCCAGCAGCCCCGTTTCGGGTTCGGGCTACACCTTC
D gene: TRBD1; J gene: TRBJ1-2; clone size: -; V gene: TRBV7-3; CDR3 protein: CASSEAPGQGEGYTF; CDR3 DNA: TGTGCCAGCAGCGAGGCCCCGGGACAGGGAGAAGGCTACACCTTC
D gene: -; J gene: TRBJ2-5; clone size: -; V gene: TRBV5-1; CDR3 protein: CASSFPQRGQETQYF; CDR3 DNA: TGCGCCAGCAGCTTTCCCCAAAGAGGCCAAGAGACCCAGTACTTC
D gene: -; J gene: TRBJ1-1; clone size: -; V gene: TRBV6-5; CDR3 protein: CASSHRQARGTEAFF; CDR3 DNA: TGTGCCAGCAGTCACCGTCAAGCTAGGGGCACTGAAGCTTTCTTT
D gene: -; J gene: TRBJ2-6; clone size: -; V gene: TRBV4-2; CDR3 protein: CASSLHETGHNSGANVLTF; CDR3 DNA: TGTGCCAGCAGCCTACACGAAACGGGACACAACTCTGGGGCCAACGTCCTGACTTTC
D gene: -; J gene: TRBJ2-3; clone size: few; V gene: TRBV4-3; CDR3 protein: CASSQVLQGLRADTQYF; CDR3 DNA: TGCGCCAGCAGCCAGGTTCTACAGGGTCTCCGGGCAGATACGCAGTATTTT
D gene: TRBD2; J gene: TRBJ2-1; clone size: -; V gene: TRBV18; CDR3 protein: CASSPRAGANLYNEQFF; CDR3 DNA: TGTGCCAGCTCACCACGGGCGGGAGCGAACCTCTACAATGAGCAGTTCTTC
D gene: -; J gene: TRBJ2-7; clone size: many; V gene: TRBV12-3/TRBV12-4; CDR3 protein: CASSDEGDGSDEQYF; CDR3 DNA: TGTGCCAGCAGTGACGAGGGGGACGGGTCGGACGAGCAGTACTTC
D gene: -; J gene: TRBJ1-4; clone size: few; V gene: TRBV10-3; CDR3 protein: CAISESGQGGEKLFF; CDR3 DNA: TGTGCCATCAGTGAGTCGGGTCAGGGCGGAGAAAAACTGTTTTTT
D gene: -; J gene: TRBJ1-4; clone size: -; V gene: TRBV19; CDR3 protein: CASRRQDPGTNEKLFF; CDR3 DNA: TGTGCCAGTAGACGGCAGGACCCCGGGACTAATGAAAAACTGTTTTTT
D gene: -; J gene: TRBJ1-4; clone size: -; V gene: TRBV7-2; CDR3 protein: CASSSRPATNEKLFF; CDR3 DNA: TGTGCCAGCAGCTCCCGGCCAGCAACTAATGAAAAACTGTTTTTT
D gene: -; J gene: TRBJ2-1; clone size: many; V gene: TRBV2; CDR3 protein: CASSVGGPYNEQFF; CDR3 DNA: TGTGCCAGCAGCGTAGGGGGGCCATACAATGAGCAGTTCTTC
D gene: -; J gene: TRBJ1-3; clone size: -; V gene: TRBV29-1; CDR3 protein: CSAEDRFGNTIYF; CDR3 DNA: TGCAGCGCTGAGGACAGATTTGGAAACACCATATATTTT
D gene: -; J gene: TRBJ2-3; clone size: -; V gene: TRBV9; CDR3 protein: CASSAQGRGYTDTQYF; CDR3 DNA: TGTGCCAGCAGCGCCCAGGGACGGGGATACACAGATACGCAGTATTTT
D gene: TRBD1; J gene: TRBJ1-1; clone size: few; V gene: TRBV7-2; CDR3 protein: CASSSWDRANTEAFF; CDR3 DNA: TGTGCCAGCAGCTCCTGGGACAGGGCGAACACTGAAGCTTTCTTT
D gene: TRBD1; J gene: TRBJ2-3; clone size: few; V gene: TRBV6-6; CDR3 protein: CASSQPGQGTDAQYF; CDR3 DNA: TGTGCCAGCAGTCAACCGGGACAGGGAACAGATGCGCAGTATTTT
D gene: TRBD1; J gene: TRBJ2-7; clone size: -; V gene: TRBV20-1; CDR3 protein: CSAGGDRGEYEQYF; CDR3 DNA: TGCAGTGCTGGGGGGGACAGGGGCGAGTACGAGCAGTACTTC
D gene: -; J gene: TRBJ2-4; clone size: -; V gene: TRBV20-1; CDR3 protein: CSARDPLSREQNIQYF; CDR3 DNA: TGCAGTGCTAGAGATCCCCTCTCCCGGGAGCAAAACATTCAGTACTTC